The subject of this entry is one TCR beta chain. Its antigen is not known. Other DNA variants within this sample encode the same CDR3. The CDR3 has 14 amino acids. The V and J ends lost 4 bases and 2 bases, in that order; junction bases with no gene match: 2. Germline V gene data show CDR1 as SGHRS and CDR2 as YFSETQ. Every donor, a Caucasian adult, lived in Nashville, Tennessee. Sequencing used immunoSEQ multiplex PCR; TCRdb keeps in-frame clones, though not all of them. This table holds millions of clones, over 90% found once. The sample belongs to a study of shared clonotypes between healthy human individuals. Study observations and caveats: Non-shared clonotypes had lower generation probabilities than clonotypes shared by all four sorted-subset donors. Though the depth was large, rarefaction showed that sorted-subset sequencing was incomplete.

Sequencing was done on a sample of naive CD4+ T cells from PBMCs. Indicated subset: CD45RA+ positively selected. The sequence came from a man aged 18 to 30 in good health. Some clones in this sample may be carry-over from other donors' samples. The rearrangement joins TRBV5-1 to TRBJ2-7, with 11 bases that match TRBD1. The CDR3 sequence: CASSGGQGAYEQYF. The CDR3 nucleotides are TGCGCCAGCAGCGGGGGACAGGGGGCCTACGAGCAGTACTTC.